This entry lists 32 T cell receptor beta chains sequenced from one sample in a study of OX40 agonist ivuxolimab in advanced cancers. TCRdb's table, derived via immunoSEQ multiplex PCR, lists solely in-frame clones and lacks some. The profile shows about 90,000 clones, around 90% of them singletons. The sample in question was CD4+ or CD8+ T cells sorted from blood, obtained in a trial of the OX40 agonist ivuxolimab. These TCRs come from an adult with an advanced solid tumor such as melanoma, head and neck, liver or kidney cancer.

This chain links TRBV10-3 with TRBJ2-3; D gene ambiguous. The ends were cut back, 3 bases at V and 0 bases at J, with 7 bases in the middle. Germline V gene lookup returns CDR1 ENHRY and CDR2 SYGVKD. CDR3 size: 14 residues. The CDR3 bases are TGTGCCATCAGTGACCGGACCAGCACAGATACGCAGTATTTT. Amino acid sequence: CAISDRTSTDTQYF.

CDR3 bases: TGTGCCAGCGGCTATTTCGGGGGCTACAATGAGCAGTTCTTC. Its translation is CASGYFGGYNEQFF. The chain combines TRBV7-2 with TRBJ2-1; D might be TRBD2 (6 bases). Germline V gene sequence: CDR1 SGHTA, CDR2 FQGNSA. CDR3 length: 14 amino acids. V lost 8 bases to trimming and J lost 3 bases, with 14 bases between them. Looking up the rest from reference TRBV7-2 and TRBJ2-1 gives the full variable domain: GAGVSQSPSNKVTEKGKDVELRCDPISGHTALYWYRQSLGQGLEFLIYFQGNSAPDKSGLPSDRFSAERTGGSVSTLTIQRTQQEDSAVYLCASGYFGGYNEQFFGPGTRLTVL.

This chain links TRBV7-6 with TRBJ2-7; no reliable D call. Germline V gene sequence: CDR1 SGHVS, CDR2 FNYEAQ. Trimming took 5 bases from V and 7 from J, leaving 15 bases between them. CDR3 length: 13 amino acids. The CDR3 DNA sequence: TGTGCCAGCAGCCGTACGTTGCGTGGAGAGCAGTACTTC. Translated, it gives CASSRTLRGEQYF.

The chain employs TRBV7-6 and TRBJ2-7; TRBD2 agrees at 10 bases. Trimming at V came to 0 bases and at J to 2 bases, leaving 4 bases not matched to a gene. Germline CDR1 SGHVS, CDR2 FNYEAQ. This CDR3 spans 16 amino acids. The CDR3 spells CASSLATSGSTYEQYF. In nucleotides, the CDR3 is TGTGCCAGCAGCTTAGCGACTAGCGGGTCGACCTACGAGCAGTACTTC.

The chain employs TRBV2 and TRBJ1-5; no clear D. The CDR3 is 13 amino acids. With 3 bases removed from V and 3 bases from J, the gap between germline ends came to 6 bases. Per germline, CDR1 SNHLY and CDR2 FYNNEI. CDR3 amino acids: CASSEEINQPQHF. DNA of the CDR3: TGTGCCAGCAGTGAGGAGATCAATCAGCCCCAGCATTTT.

Only one count was recorded for this clone. This chain connects TRBV4-1 to TRBJ1-1; 7 bases fit TRBD1. This CDR3 is 16 amino acids long. Per germline, CDR1 MGHRA and CDR2 YSYEKL. Trimming took 5 bases from V and 0 from J; bases not matched to a gene: 9. The CDR3, as DNA: TGCGCCAGCAGCTCGTGGGACAGCACCTTGAACACTGAAGCTTTCTTT. Translating it yields CASSSWDSTLNTEAFF.

V gene TRBV5-1 combines with J gene TRBJ2-5; D unresolved. Trimming pared 0 bases from V and 5 bases from J, leaving 5 bases between. The CDR3 totals 12 residues. Germline V CDR1 and CDR2: SGHRS, YFSETQ. The CDR3 sequence: CASSLVGETQYF. The CDR3 DNA follows: TGCGCCAGCAGCTTGGTAGGGGAGACCCAGTACTTC.

The CDR3 spells CASSLGQGADQPQHF. The CDR3 region has the DNA TGTGCCAGCAGCTTGGGACAGGGGGCCGATCAGCCCCAGCATTTT. The rearrangement joins TRBV5-8 to TRBJ1-5, with 10 bases that match TRBD1. Germline trimming cut 0 bases from V and 5 bases from J; bases unmatched to any gene: 2. The V gene's germline CDR1 is SGHTS and CDR2 YDEGEE. The CDR3 runs to 15 residues.

V and J are TRBV10-3 and TRBJ2-1, with unresolved D. Germline loops: CDR1 ENHRY, CDR2 SYGVKD. CDR3 length: 12 residues. V dropped 4 bases and J dropped 10 bases, with 11 bases sitting between them. The CDR3 nucleotides are TGTGCCATCAGTGGGGGTACCGCCGAGCAGTTCTTC. This gives the protein CAISGGTAEQFF.

The J gene is TRBJ1-1, the V gene TRBV27, with TRBD1 identical over 8 bases. V lost 3 bases to trimming and J lost 11 bases; unmatched junction nucleotides: 23. The CDR3 is 18 residues long. In germline, CDR1 is MNHEY, CDR2 SMNVEV (reference sequence). This CDR3 is CASSLREYRGGVSVGAFF. CDR3 in DNA: TGTGCCAGCAGTTTGCGGGAGTACAGGGGGGGAGTTAGCGTGGGCGCTTTCTTT.

This rearrangement joins TRBV6-4 to TRBJ2-7, with D possibly TRBD1 on 7 matching bases. This CDR3 comprises 15 residues. CDR1 is MRHNA, CDR2 SNTAGT, per germline. V lost 7 bases to trimming and J lost 11 bases, with 27 bases between them. The CDR3 loop is CASKCGTAPSLREYF. In DNA, the CDR3 is TGTGCCAGCAAATGCGGGACAGCTCCTTCCTTGAGGGAGTACTTC.

This chain joins TRBV19 and TRBJ2-3; 9 nucleotides align to TRBD1. Per the germline V gene, CDR1 is LNHDA and CDR2 is SQIVND (reference sequence). V gave up 5 bases and J gave up 1 base; unmatched junction bases: 7. This CDR3 comprises 16 residues. CDR3 residues: CASSSDRGIGTDTQYF. DNA for the CDR3: TGTGCCAGTAGTTCGGACAGGGGAATTGGCACAGATACGCAGTATTTT.

The chain is built from TRBV5-6 and TRBJ1-2, with a possible D match to TRBD1 (5 bases). Trimming shortened V by 2 bases and J by 5 bases, and 13 bases separated the two germline ends. The CDR3 has 14 amino acids. CDR1 SGHDT and CDR2 YYEEEE come from the germline V gene. CDR3 DNA: TGTGCCAGCAGCTTTTTTTCAGGGTTATATGGCTACACCTTC. This encodes CASSFFSGLYGYTF.

This clone appeared once. The J gene is TRBJ1-2, the V gene TRBV6-5; D is possibly TRBD1 (6 bases). The germline CDR1 and CDR2 sequences are MNHEY and SVGAGI. The CDR3 runs 14 residues. V was trimmed by 5 bases and J by 5 bases, leaving 15 bases between them. The CDR3 reads CASSPQGKFYGYTF. DNA of the CDR3: TGTGCCAGCAGTCCACAGGGAAAATTTTATGGCTACACCTTC.

The V gene is TRBV5-6, the J gene TRBJ2-7; maybe TRBD2 (5 bases). Germline values: CDR1 SGHDT, CDR2 YYEEEE. Trimming removed 0 bases from V and 2 bases from J, with 9 bases in between. This CDR3 has 14 amino acids. DNA for the CDR3: TGTGCCAGCAGCTTGGCTGGACTTACCTACGAGCAGTACTTC. Its translation: CASSLAGLTYEQYF.

Only one count was recorded for this clone. The chain couples TRBV5-1 to TRBJ2-3, with 13 bases identical to TRBD2. V was clipped by 0 bases and J by 1 base; unmatched bases: 5. This CDR3 is built from 18 residues. Germline V lookup: CDR1 SGHRS, CDR2 YFSETQ. The CDR3 reads CASSLGLAGGRGTDTQYF. The CDR3 DNA is TGCGCCAGCAGCTTGGGACTAGCGGGAGGCCGGGGCACAGATACGCAGTATTTT. Filled out from reference TRBV5-1 and TRBJ2-3, the complete variable domain reads KAGVTQTPRYLIKTRGQQVTLSCSPISGHRSVSWYQQTPGQGLQFLFEYFSETQRNKGNFPGRFSGRQFSNSRSEMNVSTLELGDSALYLCASSLGLAGGRGTDTQYFGPGTRLTVL.

The gene calls are TRBV7-8 and TRBJ2-7, with TRBD2 matching over 9 bases. V shed 0 bases and J 2 bases; nucleotides not matched to a gene: 5. The CDR3 totals 16 residues. The V gene's germline CDR1 is SGHVS and CDR2 FQNEAQ. CDR3 sequence (DNA): TGTGCCAGCAGCTTAGCAGGAGGCGGGGGGGCCTACGAGCAGTACTTC. Residues: CASSLAGGGGAYEQYF. The whole variable domain, remainder taken from reference TRBV7-8 and TRBJ2-7, is GAGVSQSPRYKVAKRGQDVALRCDPISGHVSLFWYQQALGQGPEFLTYFQNEAQLDKSGLPSDRFFAERPEGSVSTLKIQRTQQEDSAVYLCASSLAGGGGAYEQYFGPGTRLTVT.

As for this clone: Relative to the germline gene, one junction end is altered; a read error may explain this. This rearrangement joins TRBV4-1 to TRBJ2-7; D may match TRBD1 or TRBD2 (5 bases each). The CDR3 extends over 14 amino acids. The germline CDR1 and CDR2 sequences are MGHRA and YSYEKL. The CDR3 reads CASSHPGQHYEQCF. CDR3 DNA sequence: TGCGCCAGCAGCCACCCGGGGCAGCACTACGAGCAGTGCTTC.

The gene calls are TRBV11-2 and TRBJ1-1; no firm D call. This CDR3 has 13 residues. From germline, CDR1 is SGHAT and CDR2 FQNNGV. The V end was cut by 2 bases, the J end by 1 base, with 5 bases between. Here the CDR3 reads CASSLTGNTEAFF. CDR3 nucleotide sequence: TGTGCCAGCAGCTTAACGGGGAACACTGAAGCTTTCTTT.

As concerns this clone: One end of the junction is discordant with germline, which a read error may explain. The chain combines TRBV7-6 with TRBJ2-2, with D perhaps matching TRBD2 (6 bases). The CDR3 covers 14 residues. Per germline, CDR1 SGHVS and CDR2 FNYEAQ. The CDR3: CASSIAEYTGELFF. DNA of the CDR3: TGTGCCAGCAGCATAGCGGAATACACCGGGGAGCTGTTTTTT.

The chain employs TRBV13 and TRBJ2-5; the D gene is possibly TRBD1 (5 bases). Trimming shortened V by 3 bases and J by 4 bases, and 15 bases separated the two germline ends. The CDR3 length is 15 residues. Germline assignment: CDR1 PRHDT and CDR2 FYEKMQ (reference sequence). CDR3: CASSFKVGLGETQYF. CDR3 nucleotide sequence: TGTGCCAGCAGCTTCAAAGTGGGGCTAGGAGAGACCCAGTACTTC. Full variable domain (outside the CDR3, taken from reference TRBV13 and TRBJ2-5): AAGVIQSPRHLIKEKRETATLKCYPIPRHDTVYWYQQGPGQDPQFLISFYEKMQSDKGSIPDRFSAQQFSDYHSELNMSSLELGDSALYFCASSFKVGLGETQYFGPGTRLLVL.

The V and J genes are TRBV7-2 and TRBJ2-7; the D gene could be TRBD1 or TRBD2 (5 bases each). The CDR3 runs to 13 residues. V was trimmed by 5 bases and J by 7 bases, leaving 15 bases between them. The V gene's germline CDR1 is SGHTA and CDR2 FQGNSA. This CDR3 is CASSARDRWEQYF. The DNA for the CDR3 is TGTGCCAGCAGCGCCCGGGACCGGTGGGAGCAGTACTTC.

The CDR3 loop reads CASSRDRGWETQYF. CDR3 nucleotides: TGTGCCAGTAGTCGGGACAGGGGTTGGGAGACCCAGTACTTC. The chain uses TRBV19 and TRBJ2-5, with 10 nucleotides matching TRBD1. V trimming: 5 bases; J trimming: 5 bases; junction bases outside the gene matches: 5. The CDR3 covers 14 residues. Germline loops: CDR1 LNHDA, CDR2 SQIVND (reference sequence).

This chain joins TRBV10-2 and TRBJ2-3; 7 nucleotides agree with TRBD2. With V trimmed by 3 bases and J by 3 bases, 6 bases remained unmatched. CDR1 and CDR2 from the germline V gene are WSHSY and SAAADI. This CDR3 spans 15 amino acids. The CDR3 bases are TGCGCCAGCAGTGAAGCCAGCGGGACTACAGATACGCAGTATTTT. This gives the protein CASSEASGTTDTQYF.

J is TRBJ1-2 and V is TRBV11-2; D is possibly TRBD1 (5 bases). CDR3 size: 13 residues. Germline CDR1 SGHAT, CDR2 FQNNGV. The V end was cut by 1 base, the J end by 2 bases, with 5 bases between. CDR3 region: CASSLAGNYGYTF. Here the CDR3 DNA reads TGTGCCAGCAGCTTAGCAGGGAACTATGGCTACACCTTC.

This clone occurred once. The CDR3: CSGSGTGSPDTQYF. The DNA for the CDR3 is TGCAGCGGTTCCGGGACAGGGAGTCCAGATACGCAGTATTTT. V is TRBV29-1 and J is TRBJ2-3; 9 bases fit TRBD1. The CDR3 totals 14 residues. Germline V lookup: CDR1 SQVTM, CDR2 ANQGSEA. Losses at the gene ends were 7 bases for V and 4 bases for J; bases not matched to a gene: 9.

This chain links TRBV6-5 with TRBJ2-6; D ambiguous. Trimming left V 1 base short and J 0 bases short, with 4 bases between. The CDR3 has 15 amino acids. The germline V gene encodes CDR1 MNHEY and CDR2 SVGAGI. The CDR3 is CASSYLISGANVLTF. CDR3 DNA: TGTGCCAGCAGTTACTTAATCTCTGGGGCCAACGTCCTGACTTTC.

V and J are TRBV5-1 and TRBJ2-2; 8 bases map to TRBD1. CDR3 length equals 14 residues. The V segment lost 4 bases and the J segment 6 bases; nucleotides outside the gene matches: 5. CDR1 SGHRS and CDR2 YFSETQ come from the germline V gene. CDR3 DNA sequence: TGCGCCAGCAGCAAGACAGGGGAGGCCGGGGAGCTGTTTTTT. Protein: CASSKTGEAGELFF.

This clone was observed a single time. This chain uses TRBV10-3 with TRBJ1-4, with TRBD1 matching over 9 bases. The germline V gene has CDR1 ENHRY and CDR2 SYGVKD. This CDR3 spans 16 amino acids. Trimming removed 3 bases from V and 7 bases from J; junction bases left unmatched: 9. This chain's CDR3 is CAISEPQTGGSEKLFF. The CDR3 nucleotides are TGTGCCATCAGTGAACCCCAAACAGGGGGCAGTGAAAAACTGTTTTTT.

This chain uses TRBV28 with TRBJ1-4; maybe TRBD1 (5 bases). V lost 10 bases, J lost 0 bases, and 15 bases lay in between. The CDR3 length is 15 residues. Germline V gene data show CDR1 as MDHEN and CDR2 as SYDVKM. The CDR3 loop is CATLQETATNEKLFF. The CDR3 nucleotides are TGTGCCACCTTACAGGAGACCGCAACTAATGAAAAACTGTTTTTT. Using reference TRBV28 and TRBJ1-4 for the parts outside the CDR3, the full variable domain is DVKVTQSSRYLVKRTGEKVFLECVQDMDHENMFWYRQDPGLGLRLIYFSYDVKMKEKGDIPEGYSVSREKKERFSLILESASTNQTSMYLCATLQETATNEKLFFGSGTQLSVL.

The V and J genes are TRBV18 and TRBJ2-7; D call uncertain. The germline V gene encodes CDR1 KGHSH and CDR2 LQKENI. Between the trimmed V and J ends, which lost 0 bases and 1 base, there was a span of 7 bases. CDR3 length equals 14 residues. CDR3 DNA: TGTGCCAGCTCACCACCGAGCCCGTCCTACGAGCAGTACTTC. This encodes CASSPPSPSYEQYF. The full variable domain, in which reference TRBV18 and TRBJ2-7 provide the parts outside the CDR3, is NAGVMQNPRHLVRRRGQEARLRCSPMKGHSHVYWYRQLPEEGLKFMVYLQKENIIDESGMPKERFSAEFPKEGPSILRIQQVVRGDSAAYFCASSPPSPSYEQYFGPGTRLTVT.

This clone is a singleton in its sample. The rearrangement links TRBV6-5 to TRBJ1-4; tentative D call: TRBD1 (5 bases). The CDR3 covers 15 residues. V dropped 6 bases and J dropped 7 bases, with 18 bases sitting between them. CDR1 is MNHEY, CDR2 SVGAGI, per germline. In DNA form, the CDR3 reads TGTGCCAGCAGCCCGGGGACCGGGACGGGTGAAAAACTGTTTTTT. Translated, it gives CASSPGTGTGEKLFF.